This record covers a single T cell receptor (beta chain). The antigen is not known. Clones were sequenced by immunoSEQ multiplex PCR, and TCRdb holds only the in-frame ones, with some missing. Here the sample spans some 1,400,000 clones, around 97% being singletons. Researchers partitioned CD4+ cells into CD45RA+ naive and CD45RA-negative memory subsets. V lost 4 bases to trimming and J lost 8 bases, with 9 bases between them. CDR1 is MNHEY, CDR2 SVGAGI, per germline. There are 12 residues in the CDR3. The data are from a study of shared clonotypes between healthy human individuals. Study information: A couple of women and three men aged 18 to 49 made up the donors. General study findings and limits: Generally, estimated richness proved larger in naive subsets than it did in memory subsets.

This clonotype was sampled from a man aged 25-45 years in good health. The chain links TRBV6-5 to TRBJ2-1; the D is unclear. The material sequenced was naive CD4+ T cells sorted from blood. Subset specified: CD45RA+ positively selected. The CDR3 loop reads CASSSRAYEQFF. The CDR3 nucleotides are TGTGCCAGCAGTTCTAGAGCGTATGAGCAGTTCTTC.